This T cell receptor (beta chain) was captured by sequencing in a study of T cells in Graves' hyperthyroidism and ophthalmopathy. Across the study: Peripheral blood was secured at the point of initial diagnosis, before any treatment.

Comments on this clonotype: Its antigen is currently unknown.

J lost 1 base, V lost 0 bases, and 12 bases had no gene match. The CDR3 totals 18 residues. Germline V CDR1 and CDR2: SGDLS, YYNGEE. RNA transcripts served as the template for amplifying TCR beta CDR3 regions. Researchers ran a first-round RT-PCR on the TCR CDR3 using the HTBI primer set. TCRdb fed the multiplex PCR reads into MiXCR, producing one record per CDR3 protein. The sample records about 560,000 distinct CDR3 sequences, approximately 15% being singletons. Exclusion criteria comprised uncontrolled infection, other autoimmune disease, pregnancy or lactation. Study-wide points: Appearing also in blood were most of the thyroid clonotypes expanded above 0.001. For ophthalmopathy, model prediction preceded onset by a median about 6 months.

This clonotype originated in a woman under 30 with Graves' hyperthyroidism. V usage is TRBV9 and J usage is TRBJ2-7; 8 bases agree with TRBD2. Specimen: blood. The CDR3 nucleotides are TGTGCCAGCAGCGTAGCCGAACCCCGGGAGGGGAGGTCCTACGAGCAGTACTTC. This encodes CASSVAEPREGRSYEQYF.